These 32 T cell receptor beta chains share one sample of origin, sequenced in a study of shared clonotypes between healthy human individuals. Assay used: immunoSEQ multiplex PCR; TCRdb lists only in-frame clones, some missing. Of around 2,000,000 clones listed, about 92% are singletons. The naive CD8 population came from CD45RO-negative cells selected for CCR7, without terminally differentiated effector memory CD45RA+ cells. Sequenced material: naive CD8+ T cells from PBMCs. Every receptor here comes from a man between 18 and 29 years old in good health. Some clones in this sample may be carry-over from other donors' samples.

The chain joins TRBV5-4 to TRBJ2-7, with 8 bases lining up with TRBD1. The germline CDR1 and CDR2 sequences are SGHNT and YYREEE (reference sequence). Losses at the gene ends were 5 bases for V and 5 bases for J; bases not matched to a gene: 6. The CDR3 runs 13 residues. The CDR3 region has the DNA TGTGCCAGCAGGCTGACAGGGGACCACGAGCAGTACTTC. Encoded protein: CASRLTGDHEQYF.

The chain links TRBV7-9 to TRBJ2-1; D unclear. The CDR3 sequence is 15 residues long. Germline CDR1 reads SEHNR; CDR2 reads FQNEAQ (reference sequence). V dropped 1 base and J dropped 0 bases, with 7 bases sitting between them. CDR3 sequence (DNA): TGTGCCAGCAGCTTAGAGGGAATCTCCTACAATGAGCAGTTCTTC. Amino acids: CASSLEGISYNEQFF.

V is TRBV27 and J is TRBJ1-1; D is unclear. The CDR3 length is 14 residues. In germline, CDR1 is MNHEY, CDR2 SMNVEV (reference sequence). Trimming took off 6 bases at V and 4 bases at J, with 15 bases between the two ends. CDR3 nucleotides: TGTGCCAGCAGCTTCTTAATCCCGGGCACTGAAGCTTTCTTT. Translation gives CASSFLIPGTEAFF.

In regard to this clone: The sample holds other DNA sequences that translate to the same CDR3. J is TRBJ2-7 and V is TRBV15; possibly TRBD1 or TRBD2 for D (5 bases each). The CDR3 is 14 residues long. V lost 3 bases and J 0 bases, leaving 9 bases between the germline ends. Germline CDR1 is LNHNV and CDR2 is YYDKDF (reference sequence). CDR3 in amino acids: CATSRTGTSYEQYF. The DNA for the CDR3 is TGTGCCACCAGCAGGACCGGGACCTCCTACGAGCAGTACTTC.

As to this clone: Other DNA sequences in this sample translate to the same CDR3. The rearrangement uses TRBV27 and TRBJ2-7; D unresolved. V was cut by 2 bases and J by 0 bases, with 5 bases left in between. The CDR3 sequence is 13 residues long. Per germline, CDR1 MNHEY and CDR2 SMNVEV (reference sequence). The CDR3 region is CASSLGLSYEQYF. CDR3 bases: TGTGCCAGCAGTTTAGGCCTCTCCTACGAGCAGTACTTC.

The chain has TRBV28 and TRBJ2-5; D not certain. With 3 bases removed from V and 4 bases from J, the gap between germline ends came to 18 bases. Germline V CDR1 and CDR2: MDHEN, SYDVKM. This CDR3 has 16 residues. As DNA, the CDR3 is TGTGCCAGCAGTTTTATGGGCCACAGAACCACAGAGACCCAGTACTTC. It yields the protein CASSFMGHRTTETQYF.

J is TRBJ1-1 and V is TRBV5-1; D ambiguous. Germline CDR1 SGHRS, CDR2 YFSETQ. The CDR3 extends over 14 amino acids. V shed 0 bases and J shed 1 base, with 7 bases lying between them. CDR3: CASSLARGNTEAFF. CDR3 sequence (DNA): TGCGCCAGCAGCTTGGCCAGAGGGAACACTGAAGCTTTCTTT.

This clone has a single count. The chain carries TRBV2 and TRBJ2-7, with D tentatively TRBD1 (6 bases). In germline, CDR1 is SNHLY, CDR2 FYNNEI. Trimming took 6 bases from V and 9 from J, leaving 21 bases between them. This CDR3 region has 14 residues. CDR3 sequence: CASRERTEAAAQYF. The CDR3 nucleotides read TGTGCCAGCAGGGAGAGGACAGAAGCCGCTGCGCAGTACTTC. The whole variable domain, filled in from reference TRBV2 and TRBJ2-7, reads EPEVTQTPSHQVTQMGQEVILRCVPISNHLYFYWYRQILGQKVEFLVSFYNNEISEKSEIFDDQFSVERPDGSNFTLKIRSTKLEDSAMYFCASRERTEAAAQYFGPGTRLTVT.

J is TRBJ2-7 and V is TRBV19, with 7 bases fitting TRBD2. This CDR3 region has 15 residues. Germline V gives CDR1 LNHDA, CDR2 SQIVND (reference sequence). J was trimmed by 5 bases and V by 4 bases; bases with no gene match: 11. The CDR3, as DNA: TGTGCCAGTAGTACACGACTAGCCGGCCTCGACGAGCAGTACTTC. Translated, it gives CASSTRLAGLDEQYF.

J is TRBJ1-2 and V is TRBV28, with TRBD1 as a possible D gene (6 bases). The germline V gene encodes CDR1 MDHEN and CDR2 SYDVKM. V lost 4 bases and J lost 4, with 22 bases in between. The CDR3 spans 17 residues. The CDR3 loop reads CASSSPRIQGRGYGYTF. As DNA, the CDR3 is TGTGCCAGCAGTTCACCTCGTATACAGGGTAGGGGCTATGGCTACACCTTC.

The chain links TRBV25-1 to TRBJ1-1, with D possibly TRBD1 on 5 matching bases. Germline CDR1 and CDR2: MGHDK and SYGVNS. V shed 6 bases and J shed 0 bases, with 11 bases lying between them. This CDR3 comprises 14 residues. The CDR3 nucleotides read TGTGCCAGCAGGTCTGGGGGAGTGAACACTGAAGCTTTCTTT. Its translation is CASRSGGVNTEAFF.

The chain uses TRBV11-2 and TRBJ2-7; TRBD1 matches at 8 bases. CDR1 is SGHAT and CDR2 is FQNNGV in the germline V gene. Losses at the gene ends were 2 bases for V and 2 bases for J; bases not matched to a gene: 11. CDR3 length equals 17 residues. DNA for the CDR3: TGTGCCAGCAGCTTATTCTATCTAAGGACAGGGCCCTACGAGCAGTACTTC. It specifies CASSLFYLRTGPYEQYF.

The V and J genes are TRBV28 and TRBJ2-1, with D possibly matching TRBD1 (6 bases). The CDR3 is made up of 14 amino acids. From germline, CDR1 is MDHEN and CDR2 SYDVKM. Trimming took 6 bases from V and 5 from J, leaving 14 bases between them. CDR3 bases: TGTGCCAGCAGCACGCGCGGACAGAACAATGAGCAGTTCTTC. Translation: CASSTRGQNNEQFF.

Notes on this clone: Distinct nucleotide sequences in the sample also encode this CDR3. The chain recombines TRBV28 with TRBJ2-7; the match to TRBD1 covers 7 bases. The CDR3 has 14 amino acids. V gave up 1 base and J gave up 2 bases; unmatched junction bases: 2. Germline CDR1 is MDHEN and CDR2 is SYDVKM. The CDR3 spells CASSLSGQAYEQYF. DNA of the CDR3: TGTGCCAGCAGTTTATCCGGACAGGCCTACGAGCAGTACTTC.

This sequence joins TRBV28 and TRBJ2-2, with a possible D match to TRBD2 (7 bases). Germline V CDR1 and CDR2: MDHEN, SYDVKM. The CDR3 contains 13 residues. Trimming took off 4 bases at V and 7 bases at J, with 10 bases between the two ends. The CDR3 bases are TGTGCCAGCAGTTGGGGGGGCGGCGGGGAGCTGTTTTTT. Its protein is CASSWGGGGELFF.

The chain is built from TRBV18 and TRBJ1-1; D is unresolved. Trimming took off 0 bases at V and 7 bases at J, with 12 bases between the two ends. The CDR3 has 14 residues. The V gene's germline CDR1 is KGHSH and CDR2 LQKENI. DNA for the CDR3: TGTGCCAGCTCACCACCTACGGGCCTTGGTGAAGCTTTCTTT. Translated, it gives CASSPPTGLGEAFF.

The chain joins TRBV6-1 to TRBJ1-4, with a weak D call TRBD1 (6 bases). This CDR3 region has 17 residues. Germline V gene lookup returns CDR1 MNHNS and CDR2 SASEGT. V shed 1 base and J shed 4 bases, with 16 bases lying between them. CDR3 DNA: TGTGCCAGCAGTGAAGAGGTGGGGGCAGAGAATAATGAAAAACTGTTTTTT. Encoded protein: CASSEEVGAENNEKLFF.

This chain joins TRBV28 and TRBJ2-1, with a possible D match to TRBD2 (6 bases). The CDR3 covers 14 residues. CDR1 and CDR2 (germline): MDHEN, SYDVKM. The germline V and J ends were trimmed by 2 bases and 2 bases, with 7 bases remaining between them. The CDR3 sequence: CASSLASAYNEQFF. In DNA form, the CDR3 reads TGTGCCAGCAGTTTAGCTAGCGCCTACAATGAGCAGTTCTTC.

The chain employs TRBV6-4 and TRBJ2-1, with TRBD2 as a possible D gene (6 bases). This CDR3 contains 15 residues. V was trimmed by 6 bases and J by 4 bases, leaving 16 bases between them. Germline V gives CDR1 MRHNA, CDR2 SNTAGT. CDR3 sequence: CASSLTGETYNEQFF. In DNA form, the CDR3 reads TGTGCCAGCAGCCTCACGGGGGAAACTTACAATGAGCAGTTCTTC.

Turning to this clone: In the same sample, other DNA sequences code for this CDR3. The chain employs TRBV6-1 and TRBJ1-2; TRBD1 matches at 8 bases. V shed 2 bases, J shed 4 bases, and the junction held 3 bases outside the gene matches. CDR1 MNHNS and CDR2 SASEGT come from the germline V gene. The CDR3 loop spans 14 amino acids. The CDR3 region has the DNA TGTGCCAGCAGTGAATCAGGGACAGGCTATGGCTACACCTTC. It translates to CASSESGTGYGYTF.

This clone was observed a handful of times. The gene calls are TRBV29-1 and TRBJ1-1; TRBD1 matches at 8 bases. Germline V lookup: CDR1 SQVTM, CDR2 ANQGSEA. Losses at the gene ends were 2 bases for V and 14 bases for J; bases not matched to a gene: 10. The CDR3 is made up of 12 amino acids. The DNA of the CDR3 is TGCAGCGTTGAACAGGGGGCACGACTGCCGTTCTTT. This translates into CSVEQGARLPFF.

The gene calls are TRBV5-8 and TRBJ1-4; tentatively, D is TRBD1 (6 bases). CDR1 and CDR2 (germline): SGHTS, YDEGEE. The CDR3 runs to 17 residues. V was cut by 6 bases and J by 0 bases, with 18 bases left in between. The CDR3 reads CASTYPGATATNEKLFF. The CDR3 DNA reads TGTGCCAGCACTTACCCAGGGGCGACTGCAACTAATGAAAAACTGTTTTTT.

This clone was recorded once. The genes are TRBV15 and TRBJ2-1; D is possibly TRBD1 (6 bases). The CDR3 runs 13 residues. Trimming took off 5 bases at V and 12 bases at J, with 17 bases between the two ends. Germline CDR1 LNHNV, CDR2 YYDKDF (reference sequence). This CDR3 is CATSPATGMGQFF. CDR3 DNA sequence: TGTGCCACCAGCCCTGCGACAGGTATGGGGCAGTTCTTC.

The chain links TRBV11-2 to TRBJ2-7; D ambiguous. The germline gives CDR1 SGHAT, CDR2 FQNNGV. The CDR3 is 16 residues long. Trimming shortened V by 4 bases and J by 0 bases, and 16 bases separated the two germline ends. CDR3 region: CASSSRKGPSSYEQYF. The DNA for the CDR3 is TGTGCCAGCAGCTCCAGGAAGGGTCCTAGCTCCTACGAGCAGTACTTC.

The V call is TRBV6-5, the J call TRBJ1-2; D not resolved. The germline V gene has CDR1 MNHEY and CDR2 SVGAGI. The V end was cut by 6 bases, the J end by 6 bases, with 14 bases between. The CDR3 is 13 residues long. The DNA of the CDR3 is TGTGCCAGCAGCCCCGATATACCCGATGGCTACACCTTC. It codes for CASSPDIPDGYTF.

The chain employs TRBV5-6 and TRBJ2-1, with TRBD1 matching 8 bases. CDR1 and CDR2 (germline): SGHDT, YYEEEE. V was pared by 2 bases and J by 6 bases, with 16 bases of the junction left unmatched. The CDR3 runs 18 residues. CDR3 sequence (DNA): TGTGCCAGCAGCTTTTCTCTCAGAGGGACAGGAAGGTTCAATGAGCAGTTCTTC. Amino acid sequence: CASSFSLRGTGRFNEQFF.

This rearrangement joins TRBV28 to TRBJ1-4; 8 positions agree with TRBD1. Trimming took 7 bases from V and 7 from J; bases not matched to a gene: 11. The V gene's germline CDR1 is MDHEN and CDR2 SYDVKM. The CDR3 covers 15 residues. CDR3 sequence reads: CASKPHGTGGEKLFF. DNA for the CDR3: TGTGCCAGCAAGCCCCACGGGACAGGAGGTGAAAAACTGTTTTTT. The full variable domain, completed using reference TRBV28 and TRBJ1-4, is DVKVTQSSRYLVKRTGEKVFLECVQDMDHENMFWYRQDPGLGLRLIYFSYDVKMKEKGDIPEGYSVSREKKERFSLILESASTNQTSMYLCASKPHGTGGEKLFFGSGTQLSVL.

This clone is a singleton in its sample. The CDR3 here is CASSLGWGNTEAFF. The CDR3 DNA reads TGTGCCAGCAGCTTAGGGTGGGGGAACACTGAAGCTTTCTTT. The chain combines TRBV11-3 with TRBJ1-1, with D hard to call. Germline V lookup: CDR1 SGHNT, CDR2 YENEEA. The length of the CDR3 is 14 residues. Trimming cost V 1 base and J 1 base, with 7 bases left between them.

The rearrangement joins TRBV9 to TRBJ2-3, with 13 nucleotides matching TRBD2. The CDR3 contains 16 residues. Germline loops: CDR1 SGDLS, CDR2 YYNGEE. J was trimmed by 2 bases and V by 4 bases; bases with no gene match: 4. The CDR3 DNA reads as TGTGCCAGCAGCACCGGGACTAGCGGGACCACAGATACGCAGTATTTT. Translated, it gives CASSTGTSGTTDTQYF.

V gene TRBV7-9 combines with J gene TRBJ2-1, with 9 bases lining up with TRBD2. The CDR3 totals 13 residues. Germline trimming cut 2 bases from V and 7 bases from J; bases unmatched to any gene: 0. Germline CDR1 is SEHNR and CDR2 is FQNEAQ (reference sequence). CDR3 residues: CASSLLAGNEQFF. CDR3 bases: TGTGCCAGCAGCTTACTAGCGGGAAATGAGCAGTTCTTC.

The chain is built from TRBV7-2 and TRBJ2-3; D is ambiguous. The length of the CDR3 is 18 residues. Germline CDR1 SGHTA, CDR2 FQGNSA. The V end lost 5 bases, the J end lost 6 bases, and 27 bases lay between the germline ends. CDR3 DNA sequence: TGTGCCAGCAGCGCCCCTCGGAACGGCGCGCTTATGGGGGATACGCAGTATTTT. Translation: CASSAPRNGALMGDTQYF. The full variable domain, in which reference TRBV7-2 and TRBJ2-3 provide the parts outside the CDR3, is GAGVSQSPSNKVTEKGKDVELRCDPISGHTALYWYRQSLGQGLEFLIYFQGNSAPDKSGLPSDRFSAERTGGSVSTLTIQRTQQEDSAVYLCASSAPRNGALMGDTQYFGPGTRLTVL.

The V call is TRBV2, the J call TRBJ1-4, with D unclear. CDR3 length equals 15 residues. V lost 2 bases and J 1 base, leaving 8 bases between the germline ends. Germline CDR1 SNHLY, CDR2 FYNNEI. This CDR3 is CASSELHLTNEKLFF. DNA of the CDR3: TGTGCCAGCAGTGAATTACATTTAACTAATGAAAAACTGTTTTTT.